The present entry profiles one TCR beta chain with its context. The V gene's germline CDR1 is LGHDT and CDR2 YNNKEL (reference sequence). The CDR3 runs to 15 residues. Between the trimmed V and J ends, which lost 0 bases and 2 bases, there was a span of 11 bases. This entry is derived from a study of T-cell reconstitution after alpha-beta-depleted transplantation in children. TCRbeta library preparation incorporated unique molecular identifiers. TCRdb reprocessed the PCR reads via MiXCR and lists one record per CDR3 protein. The sample gives 600,000 to 700,000 distinct CDR3 sequences, approximately 15% of which show up once; 1.1% is in the top ten.

J is TRBJ2-7 and V is TRBV3-1, with D hard to call. The TCR originated in a human donor who donated a stem cell graft to a child with acute myeloid leukemia. The material was PBMCs from the stem cell graft donor, obtained from the stem cell graft. In nucleotides, the CDR3 is TGTGCCAGCAGCCAAGATTTCACCGATACCTACGAGCAGTACTTC. Translated: CASSQDFTDTYEQYF.